This T cell receptor beta chain is drawn from a study of pediatric ulcerative colitis. Findings of the study overall: Blood samples from two patients yielded substantially fewer templates and were excluded from blood-rectal overlap analysis.

This clone is medium-sized by share. Its target is not known. Rectal tissue came from one to two pinch biopsies taken at colonoscopy. Sequencing depth was up to 500,000 reads per sample. Profiling relied on immunoSEQ multiplex PCR, and the TCRdb table lists in-frame clones only, not all of them. The sample has 20,000 to 25,000 clones; about two thirds are singletons. The sample consisted of gut tissue. This TCR was sampled from a boy aged 5-17 years with severe ulcerative colitis.

The CDR3 region has the DNA TGCGCCAGCAGCCAAGGGGACAGGGGTGAAGCTTTCTTT. This encodes CASSQGDRGEAFF. The rearrangement joins TRBV4-3 to TRBJ1-1, with TRBD1 identical over 10 bases. Per germline, CDR1 LGHNA and CDR2 YSLEER. There are 13 residues in the CDR3. The ends lost 1 base at V and 7 bases at J; junction bases unmatched: 0.